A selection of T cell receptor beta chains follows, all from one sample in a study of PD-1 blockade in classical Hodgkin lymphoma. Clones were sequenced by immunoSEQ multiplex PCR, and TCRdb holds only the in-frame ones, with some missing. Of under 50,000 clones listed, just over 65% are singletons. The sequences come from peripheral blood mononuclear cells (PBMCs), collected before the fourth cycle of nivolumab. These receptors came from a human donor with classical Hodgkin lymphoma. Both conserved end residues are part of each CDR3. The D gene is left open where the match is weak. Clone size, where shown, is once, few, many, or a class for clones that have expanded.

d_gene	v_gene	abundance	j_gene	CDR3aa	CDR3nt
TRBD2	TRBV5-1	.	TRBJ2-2	CASSPPGGGELFF	TGCGCCAGCAGCCCCCCGGGGGGCGGGGAGCTGTTTTTT
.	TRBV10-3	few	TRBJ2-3	CAISAPRQGPETQYF	TGTGCCATCAGTGCCCCCCGGCAGGGCCCAGAGACGCAGTATTTT
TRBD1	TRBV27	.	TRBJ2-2	CASSLSGTATGELFF	TGTGCCAGCAGTTTATCTGGGACAGCAACCGGGGAGCTGTTTTTT
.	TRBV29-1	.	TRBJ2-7	CSVEGQNGYEQYF	TGCAGCGTTGAGGGGCAGAATGGCTACGAGCAGTACTTC
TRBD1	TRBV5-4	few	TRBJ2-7	CASSAKTGAQPYEQYF	TGTGCCAGCAGCGCGAAGACAGGGGCCCAACCATACGAGCAGTACTTC
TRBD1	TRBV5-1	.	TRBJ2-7	CASYQTGGEQYF	TGCGCCAGCTATCAGACAGGGGGCGAGCAGTACTTC
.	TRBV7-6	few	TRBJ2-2	CASSWAGDTGELFF	TGTGCCAGCAGCTGGGCAGGGGACACCGGGGAGCTGTTTTTT
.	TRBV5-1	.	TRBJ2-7	CATRRGDSYEQYF	TGCGCCACGAGGAGGGGGGACAGCTACGAGCAGTACTTC
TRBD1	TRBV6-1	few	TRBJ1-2	CASTEGQDYTF	TGTGCCAGCACTGAGGGACAGGATTACACCTTC
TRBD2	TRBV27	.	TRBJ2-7	CASSISGRAFYEQYF	TGTGCCAGCAGTATTAGCGGGAGGGCCTTCTACGAGCAGTACTTC
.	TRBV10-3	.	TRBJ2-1	CATQDPRGEARRDEQFF	TGTGCCACCCAAGACCCTCGGGGAGAAGCGAGGCGAGATGAGCAGTTCTTC
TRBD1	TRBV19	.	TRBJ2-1	CASSPTGINYNEQFF	TGTGCCAGTAGTCCGACAGGGATAAACTACAATGAGCAGTTCTTC
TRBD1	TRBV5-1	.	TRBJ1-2	CASTPGQGGYTF	TGCGCCAGCACCCCCGGACAGGGTGGCTACACCTTC
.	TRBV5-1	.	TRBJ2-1	CASSLERGSSYNEQFF	TGCGCCAGCAGCTTGGAACGGGGAAGCTCCTACAATGAGCAGTTCTTC
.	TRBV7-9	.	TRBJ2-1	CASSFGRSSYNEQFF	TGTGCCAGCAGCTTCGGCAGGAGCTCCTACAATGAGCAGTTCTTC
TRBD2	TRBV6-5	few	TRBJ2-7	CASSSPSSGSYEQYF	TGTGCCAGCAGTTCCCCGAGTAGCGGGTCCTACGAGCAGTACTTC
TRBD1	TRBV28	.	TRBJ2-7	CASTPDTGQGAGEQYF	TGTGCCAGCACCCCAGATACGGGACAGGGGGCGGGCGAGCAGTACTTC
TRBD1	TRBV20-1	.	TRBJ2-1	CSARTGGEFF	TGCAGTGCTAGGACAGGGGGGGAGTTCTTC
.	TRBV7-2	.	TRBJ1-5	CASSLGGFAGQPQHF	TGTGCCAGCAGCTTAGGGGGGTTTGCAGGCCAGCCCCAGCATTTT
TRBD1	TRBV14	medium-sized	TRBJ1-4	CASSRQGRTNEKLFF	TGTGCCAGCAGCCGACAGGGTAGGACTAATGAAAAACTGTTTTTT
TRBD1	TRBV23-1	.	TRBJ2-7	CASSQSHPPGGPNEQYF	TGCGCCAGCAGTCAATCCCATCCCCCAGGGGGCCCCAACGAGCAGTACTTC
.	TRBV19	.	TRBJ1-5	CASTTRDIGNQPQHF	TGTGCCAGTACCACCCGGGACATCGGCAATCAGCCCCAGCATTTT
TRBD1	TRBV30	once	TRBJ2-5	CACLTRGLFKTQYF	TGTGCCTGTCTTACTAGGGGGCTATTTAAGACCCAGTACTTC
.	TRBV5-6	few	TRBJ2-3	CASSWGRGGTDTQYF	TGTGCCAGCAGCTGGGGGCGAGGGGGCACAGATACGCAGTATTTT